This TCR beta chain was documented in a study of T cells in Graves' hyperthyroidism and ophthalmopathy. At the level of the study: It was at initial diagnosis, before any treatment, that peripheral blood was collected.

Patients between 18 and 65 years old had hyperthyroidism, newly diagnosed and lasting under 2 months. TCR beta CDR3 regions were amplified from RNA transcripts. In the first-round RT-PCR of the TCR CDR3, the HTBI primer set was used. Via MiXCR, TCRdb re-called the multiplex PCR reads, giving one row per CDR3 protein. In the table there are roughly 580,000 distinct CDR3 sequences, 11% to 15% of which are singletons. CDR1 and CDR2 from the germline V gene are KGHDR and SFDVKD. This CDR3 is built from 16 residues. V was trimmed by 3 bases and J by 4 bases, leaving 14 bases between them. The chain links TRBV24-1 to TRBJ2-2; D is possibly TRBD1 (6 bases). This receptor was identified in a woman aged 25 to 39 with Graves' hyperthyroidism that later progressed to Graves' ophthalmopathy. What was sequenced was blood. The CDR3 nucleotides are TGTGCCACCAGTGATCAAAGGGGGACCCCCACCGGGGAGCTGTTTTTT. Translation gives CATSDQRGTPTGELFF.